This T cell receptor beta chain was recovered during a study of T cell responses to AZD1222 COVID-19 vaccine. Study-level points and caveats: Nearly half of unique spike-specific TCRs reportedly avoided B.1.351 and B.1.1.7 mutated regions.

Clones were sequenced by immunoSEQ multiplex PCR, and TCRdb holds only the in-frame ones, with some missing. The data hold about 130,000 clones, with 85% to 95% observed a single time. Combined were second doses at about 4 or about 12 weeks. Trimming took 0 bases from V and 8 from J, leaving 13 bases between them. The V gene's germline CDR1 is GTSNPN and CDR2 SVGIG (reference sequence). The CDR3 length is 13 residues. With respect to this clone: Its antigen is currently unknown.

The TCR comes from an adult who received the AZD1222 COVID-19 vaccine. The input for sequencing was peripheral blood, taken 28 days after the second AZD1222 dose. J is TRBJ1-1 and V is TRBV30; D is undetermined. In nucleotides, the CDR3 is TGTGCCTGGAGTGTCTACGGATCGAAAGAAGCTTTCTTT. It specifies CAWSVYGSKEAFF.